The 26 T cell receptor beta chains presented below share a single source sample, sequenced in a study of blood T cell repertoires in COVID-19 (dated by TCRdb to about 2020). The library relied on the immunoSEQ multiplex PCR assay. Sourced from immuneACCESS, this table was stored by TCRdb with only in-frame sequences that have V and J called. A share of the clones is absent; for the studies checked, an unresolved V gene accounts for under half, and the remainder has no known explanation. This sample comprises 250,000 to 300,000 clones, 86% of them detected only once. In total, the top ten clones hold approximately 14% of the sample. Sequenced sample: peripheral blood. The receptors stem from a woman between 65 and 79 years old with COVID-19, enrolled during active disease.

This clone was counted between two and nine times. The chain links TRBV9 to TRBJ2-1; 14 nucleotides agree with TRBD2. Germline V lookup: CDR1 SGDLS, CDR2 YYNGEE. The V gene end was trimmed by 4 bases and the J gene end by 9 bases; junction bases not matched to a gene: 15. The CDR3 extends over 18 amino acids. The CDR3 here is CASSFTSRLAGGPVEQFF. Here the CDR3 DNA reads TGTGCCAGCAGCTTTACTAGCCGACTAGCGGGGGGGCCGGTTGAGCAGTTCTTC.

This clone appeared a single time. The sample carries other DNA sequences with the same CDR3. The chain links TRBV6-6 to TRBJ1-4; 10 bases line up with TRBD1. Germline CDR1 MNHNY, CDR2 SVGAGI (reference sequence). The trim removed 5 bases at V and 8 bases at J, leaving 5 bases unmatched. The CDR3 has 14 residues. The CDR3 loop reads CASSTGTGVEKLFF. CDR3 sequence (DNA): TGTGCCAGCAGTACCGGGACAGGGGTCGAAAAACTGTTTTTT.

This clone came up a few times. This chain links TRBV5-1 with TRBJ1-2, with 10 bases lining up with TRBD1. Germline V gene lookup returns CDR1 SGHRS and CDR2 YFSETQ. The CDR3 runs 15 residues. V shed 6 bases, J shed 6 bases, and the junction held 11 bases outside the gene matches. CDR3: CASNVFSGQGDGYTF. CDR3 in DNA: TGCGCCAGCAACGTTTTTTCAGGACAGGGGGATGGCTACACCTTC.

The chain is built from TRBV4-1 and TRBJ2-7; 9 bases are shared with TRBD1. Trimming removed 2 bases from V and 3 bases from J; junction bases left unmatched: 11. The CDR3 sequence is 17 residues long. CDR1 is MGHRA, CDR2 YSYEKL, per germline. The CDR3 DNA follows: TGCGCCAGCAGCCAACTTGGCCACCGGGACAGGGACTACGAGCAGTACTTC. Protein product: CASSQLGHRDRDYEQYF.

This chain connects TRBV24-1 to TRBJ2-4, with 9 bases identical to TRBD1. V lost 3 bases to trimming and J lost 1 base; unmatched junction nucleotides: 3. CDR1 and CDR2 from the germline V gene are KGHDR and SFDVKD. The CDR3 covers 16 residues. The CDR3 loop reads CATSDPTGGAKNIQYF. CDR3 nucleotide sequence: TGTGCCACCAGTGATCCTACAGGGGGCGCCAAAAACATTCAGTACTTC.

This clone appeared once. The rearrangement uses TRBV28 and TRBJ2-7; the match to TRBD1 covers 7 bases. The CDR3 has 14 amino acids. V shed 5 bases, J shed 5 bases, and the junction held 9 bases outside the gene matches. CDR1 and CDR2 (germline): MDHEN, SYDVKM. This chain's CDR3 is CASSIRQGPHEQYF. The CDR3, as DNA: TGTGCCAGCAGTATCCGACAGGGCCCCCACGAGCAGTACTTC.

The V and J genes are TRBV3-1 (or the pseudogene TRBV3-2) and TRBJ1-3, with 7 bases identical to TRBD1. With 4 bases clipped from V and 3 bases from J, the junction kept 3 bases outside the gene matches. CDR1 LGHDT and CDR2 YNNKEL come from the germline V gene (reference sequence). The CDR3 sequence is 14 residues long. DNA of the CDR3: TGTGCCAGCAGCCCCCAGGGGGGTGGAAACACCATATATTTT. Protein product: CASSPQGGGNTIYF.

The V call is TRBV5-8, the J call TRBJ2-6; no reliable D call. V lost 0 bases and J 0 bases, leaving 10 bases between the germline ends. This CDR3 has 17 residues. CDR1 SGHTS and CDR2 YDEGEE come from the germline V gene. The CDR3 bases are TGTGCCAGCAGCTTGGATGGCAGGTCCTCTGGGGCCAACGTCCTGACTTTC. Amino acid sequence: CASSLDGRSSGANVLTF. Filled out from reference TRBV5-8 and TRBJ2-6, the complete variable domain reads EAGVTQSPTHLIKTRGQQATLRCSPISGHTSVYWYQQALGLGLQFLLWYDEGEERNRGNFPPRFSGRQFPNYSSELNVNALELEDSALYLCASSLDGRSSGANVLTFGAGSRLTVL.

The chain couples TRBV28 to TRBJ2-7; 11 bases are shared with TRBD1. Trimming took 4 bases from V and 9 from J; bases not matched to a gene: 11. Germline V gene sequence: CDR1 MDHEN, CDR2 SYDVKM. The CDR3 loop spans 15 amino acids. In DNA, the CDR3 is TGTGCCAGCAGTTCCCCCGGGACAGGGGGGGGAGGGCAGTACTTC. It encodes CASSSPGTGGGGQYF.

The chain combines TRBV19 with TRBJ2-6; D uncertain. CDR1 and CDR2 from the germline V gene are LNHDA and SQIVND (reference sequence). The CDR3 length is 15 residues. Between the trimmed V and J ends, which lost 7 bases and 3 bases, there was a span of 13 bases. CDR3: CASKRSRYGANVLTF. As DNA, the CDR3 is TGTGCCAGTAAAAGAAGCCGGTATGGGGCCAACGTCCTGACTTTC.

The CDR3 DNA reads TGTGCCAGCAGCTTGGTTCGCGGGGGGGCCACAGATACGCAGTATTTT. It specifies CASSLVRGGATDTQYF. The rearrangement joins TRBV5-6 to TRBJ2-3, with 9 nucleotides matching TRBD2. CDR1 and CDR2 (germline): SGHDT, YYEEEE. The CDR3 runs to 16 residues. The ends lost 0 bases at V and 2 bases at J; junction bases unmatched: 4.

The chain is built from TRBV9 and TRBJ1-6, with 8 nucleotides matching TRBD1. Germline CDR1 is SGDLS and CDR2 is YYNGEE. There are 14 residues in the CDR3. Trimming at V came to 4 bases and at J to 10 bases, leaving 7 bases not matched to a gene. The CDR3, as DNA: TGTGCCAGCAGCCCGGACAGGGTGAACTCACCCCTCCACTTT. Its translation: CASSPDRVNSPLHF.

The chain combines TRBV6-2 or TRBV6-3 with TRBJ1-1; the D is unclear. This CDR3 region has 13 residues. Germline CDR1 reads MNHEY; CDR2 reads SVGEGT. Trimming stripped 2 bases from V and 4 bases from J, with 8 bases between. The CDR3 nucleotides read TGTGCCAGCAGTTACGAGGGTTTCACTGAAGCTTTCTTT. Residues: CASSYEGFTEAFF.

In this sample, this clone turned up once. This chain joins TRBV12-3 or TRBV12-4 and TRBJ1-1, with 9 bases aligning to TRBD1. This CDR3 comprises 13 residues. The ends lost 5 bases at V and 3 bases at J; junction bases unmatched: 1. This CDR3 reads CASSRDRDTEAFF. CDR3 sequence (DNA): TGTGCCAGCAGTCGGGACAGGGACACTGAAGCTTTCTTT.

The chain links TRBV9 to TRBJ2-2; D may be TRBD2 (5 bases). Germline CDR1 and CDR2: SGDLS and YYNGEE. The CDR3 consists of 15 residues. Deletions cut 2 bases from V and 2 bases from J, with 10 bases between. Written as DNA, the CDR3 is TGTGCCAGCAGCGTGGAAAGCGGAAACACCGGGGAGCTGTTTTTT. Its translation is CASSVESGNTGELFF.

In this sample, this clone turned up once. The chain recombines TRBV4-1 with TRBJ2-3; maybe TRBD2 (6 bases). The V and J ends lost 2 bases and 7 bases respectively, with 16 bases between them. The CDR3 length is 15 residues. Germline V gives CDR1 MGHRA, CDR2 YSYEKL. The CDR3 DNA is TGCGCCAGCAGCCAATGGGCTAGCGATCCCAATACGCAGTATTTT. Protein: CASSQWASDPNTQYF.

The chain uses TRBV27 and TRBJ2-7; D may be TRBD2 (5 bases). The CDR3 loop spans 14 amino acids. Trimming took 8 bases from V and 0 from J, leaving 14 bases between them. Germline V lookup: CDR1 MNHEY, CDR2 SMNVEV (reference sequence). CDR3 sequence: CASSLFEGSYEQYF. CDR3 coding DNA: TGTGCCAGCTCTCTTTTCGAGGGCTCCTACGAGCAGTACTTC.

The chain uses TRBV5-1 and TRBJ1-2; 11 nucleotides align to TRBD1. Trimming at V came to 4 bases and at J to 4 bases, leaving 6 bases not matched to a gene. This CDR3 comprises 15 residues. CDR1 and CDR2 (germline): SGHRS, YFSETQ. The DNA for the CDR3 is TGCGCCAGCAGCCGGACCGGGACAGGGGGCTATGGCTACACCTTC. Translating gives CASSRTGTGGYGYTF.

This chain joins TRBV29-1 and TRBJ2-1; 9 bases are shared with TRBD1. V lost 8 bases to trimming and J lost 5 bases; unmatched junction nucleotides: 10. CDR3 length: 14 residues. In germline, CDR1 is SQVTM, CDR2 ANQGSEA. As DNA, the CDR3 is TGCAGCTCCAATAGAGGGACAGGGCACAATGAGCAGTTCTTC. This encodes CSSNRGTGHNEQFF.

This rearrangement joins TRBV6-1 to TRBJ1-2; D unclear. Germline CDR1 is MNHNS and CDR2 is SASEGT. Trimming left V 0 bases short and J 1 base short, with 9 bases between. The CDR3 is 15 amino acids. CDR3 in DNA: TGTGCCAGCAGTGAAGCAGGAGGTTTTAACTATGGCTACACCTTC. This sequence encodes CASSEAGGFNYGYTF.

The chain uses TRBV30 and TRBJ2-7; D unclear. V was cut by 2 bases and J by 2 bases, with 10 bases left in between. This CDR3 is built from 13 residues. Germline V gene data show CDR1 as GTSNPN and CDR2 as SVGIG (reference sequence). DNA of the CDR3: TGTGCCTGGAGTCGCCATCTAACCTACGAGCAGTACTTC. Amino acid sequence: CAWSRHLTYEQYF.

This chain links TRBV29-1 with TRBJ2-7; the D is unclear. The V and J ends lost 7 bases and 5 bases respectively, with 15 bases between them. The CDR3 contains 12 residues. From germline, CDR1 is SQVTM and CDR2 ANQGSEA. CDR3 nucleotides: TGCAGCGCCTTTGACAATATGAACGAGCAGTACTTC. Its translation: CSAFDNMNEQYF.

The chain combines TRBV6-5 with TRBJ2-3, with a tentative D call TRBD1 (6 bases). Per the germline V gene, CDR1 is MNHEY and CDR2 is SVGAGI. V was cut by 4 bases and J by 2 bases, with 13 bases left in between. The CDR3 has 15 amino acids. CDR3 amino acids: CASSLDSTFTDTQYF. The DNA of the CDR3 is TGTGCCAGCAGTTTGGACAGCACCTTCACAGATACGCAGTATTTT.

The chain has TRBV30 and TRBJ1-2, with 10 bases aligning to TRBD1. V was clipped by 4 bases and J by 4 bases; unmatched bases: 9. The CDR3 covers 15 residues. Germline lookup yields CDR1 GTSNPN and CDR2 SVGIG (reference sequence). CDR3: CAWTDLWTGGYGYTF. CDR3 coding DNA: TGTGCCTGGACAGACCTCTGGACAGGGGGCTATGGCTACACCTTC.

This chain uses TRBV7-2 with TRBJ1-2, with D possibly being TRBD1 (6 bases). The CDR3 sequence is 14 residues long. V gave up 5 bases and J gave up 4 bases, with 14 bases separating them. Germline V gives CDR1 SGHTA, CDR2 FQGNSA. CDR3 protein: CASSPKGQSYGYTF. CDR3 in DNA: TGTGCCAGCAGCCCAAAGGGACAATCCTATGGCTACACCTTC.

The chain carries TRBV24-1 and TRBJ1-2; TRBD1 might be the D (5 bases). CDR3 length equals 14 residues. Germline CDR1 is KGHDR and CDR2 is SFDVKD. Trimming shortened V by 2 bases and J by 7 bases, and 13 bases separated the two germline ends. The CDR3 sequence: CATSDSSQVAGYTF. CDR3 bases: TGTGCCACCAGTGATTCCTCACAGGTTGCTGGCTACACCTTC.